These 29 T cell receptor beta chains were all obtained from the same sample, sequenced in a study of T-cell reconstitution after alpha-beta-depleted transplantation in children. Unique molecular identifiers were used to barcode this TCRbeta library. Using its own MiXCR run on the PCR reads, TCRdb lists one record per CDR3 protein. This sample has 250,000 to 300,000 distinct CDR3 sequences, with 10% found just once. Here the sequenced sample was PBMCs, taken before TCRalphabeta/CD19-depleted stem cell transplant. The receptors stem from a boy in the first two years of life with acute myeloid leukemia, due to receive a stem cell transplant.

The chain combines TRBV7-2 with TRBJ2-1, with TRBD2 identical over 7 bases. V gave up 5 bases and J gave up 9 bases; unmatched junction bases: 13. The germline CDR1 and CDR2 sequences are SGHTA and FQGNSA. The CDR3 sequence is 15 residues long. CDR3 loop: CASSPQRGGSGEQFF. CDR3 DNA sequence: TGTGCCAGCAGCCCGCAAAGGGGAGGGTCCGGTGAGCAGTTCTTC.

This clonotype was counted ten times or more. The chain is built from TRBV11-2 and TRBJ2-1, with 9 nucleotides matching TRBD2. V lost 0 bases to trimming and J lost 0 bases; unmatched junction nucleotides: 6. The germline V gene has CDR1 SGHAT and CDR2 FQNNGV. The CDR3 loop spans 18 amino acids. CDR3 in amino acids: CASSLDCGLAPSYNEQFF. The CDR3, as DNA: TGTGCCAGCAGCTTAGATTGTGGACTAGCGCCCTCCTACAATGAGCAGTTCTTC.

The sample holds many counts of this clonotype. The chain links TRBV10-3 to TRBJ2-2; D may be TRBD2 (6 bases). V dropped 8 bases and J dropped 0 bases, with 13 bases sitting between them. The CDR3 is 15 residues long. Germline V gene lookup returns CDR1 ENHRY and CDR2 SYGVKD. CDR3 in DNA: TGTGCCATCGGAGGGGCGGCGGCGAACACCGGGGAGCTGTTTTTT. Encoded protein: CAIGGAAANTGELFF.

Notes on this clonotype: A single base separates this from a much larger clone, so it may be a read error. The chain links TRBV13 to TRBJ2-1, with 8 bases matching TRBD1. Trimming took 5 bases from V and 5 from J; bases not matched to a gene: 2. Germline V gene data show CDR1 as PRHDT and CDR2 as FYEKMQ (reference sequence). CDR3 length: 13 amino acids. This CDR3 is CASSVDRDNEQFF. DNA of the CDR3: TGTGCCAGCAGCGTGGACAGGGACAATGAGCAGTTCTTC.

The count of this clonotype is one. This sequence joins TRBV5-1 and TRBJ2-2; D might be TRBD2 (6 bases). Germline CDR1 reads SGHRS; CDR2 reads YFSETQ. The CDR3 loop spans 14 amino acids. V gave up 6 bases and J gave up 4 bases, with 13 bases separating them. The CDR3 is CASNERVTTGELFF. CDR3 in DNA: TGCGCCAGCAACGAGCGGGTGACCACCGGGGAGCTGTTTTTT.

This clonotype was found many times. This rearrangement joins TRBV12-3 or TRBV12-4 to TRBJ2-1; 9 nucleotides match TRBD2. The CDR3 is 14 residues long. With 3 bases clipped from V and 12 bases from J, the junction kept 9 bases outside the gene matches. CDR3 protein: CASSFQRGDMRQFF. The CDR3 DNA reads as TGTGCCAGCAGTTTCCAGCGGGGGGACATGCGGCAGTTCTTC.

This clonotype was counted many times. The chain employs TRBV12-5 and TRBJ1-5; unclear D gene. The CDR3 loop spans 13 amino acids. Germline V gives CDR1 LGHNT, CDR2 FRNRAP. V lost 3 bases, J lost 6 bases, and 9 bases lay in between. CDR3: CASGFREGQPQHF. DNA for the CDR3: TGTGCTAGTGGTTTTCGGGAAGGTCAGCCCCAGCATTTT.

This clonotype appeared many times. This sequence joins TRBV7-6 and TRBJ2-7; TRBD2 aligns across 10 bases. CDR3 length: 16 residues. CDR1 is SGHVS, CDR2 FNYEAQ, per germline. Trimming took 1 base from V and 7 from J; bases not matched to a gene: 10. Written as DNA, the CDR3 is TGTGCCAGCAGCTTAGAGGCTAGCGGGAGCTCGGGAGAGCAGTACTTC. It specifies CASSLEASGSSGEQYF. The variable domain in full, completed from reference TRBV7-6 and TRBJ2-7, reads GAGVSQSPRYKVTKRGQDVALRCDPISGHVSLYWYRQALGQGPEFLTYFNYEAQQDKSGLPNDRFSAERPEGSISTLTIQRTEQRDSAMYRCASSLEASGSSGEQYFGPGTRLTVT.

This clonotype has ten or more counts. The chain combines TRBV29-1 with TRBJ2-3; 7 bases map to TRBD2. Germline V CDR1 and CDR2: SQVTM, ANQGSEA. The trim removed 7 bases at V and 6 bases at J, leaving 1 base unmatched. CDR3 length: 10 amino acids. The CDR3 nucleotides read TGCAGCGGGCGGGGGGATACGCAGTATTTT. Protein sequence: CSGRGDTQYF.

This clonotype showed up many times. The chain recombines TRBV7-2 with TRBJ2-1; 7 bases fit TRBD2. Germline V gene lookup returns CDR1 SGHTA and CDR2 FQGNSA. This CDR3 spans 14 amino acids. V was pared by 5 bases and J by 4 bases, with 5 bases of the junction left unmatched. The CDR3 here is CASSPLAVYNEQFF. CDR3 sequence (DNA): TGTGCCAGCAGCCCGCTAGCGGTATACAATGAGCAGTTCTTC.

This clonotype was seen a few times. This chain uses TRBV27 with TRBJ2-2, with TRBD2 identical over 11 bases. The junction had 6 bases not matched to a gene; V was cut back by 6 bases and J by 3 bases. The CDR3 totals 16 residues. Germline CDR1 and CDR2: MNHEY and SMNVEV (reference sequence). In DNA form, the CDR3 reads TGTGCCAGCAGCTCTAGCGGGGGGACCTACACCGGGGAGCTGTTTTTT. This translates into CASSSSGGTYTGELFF.

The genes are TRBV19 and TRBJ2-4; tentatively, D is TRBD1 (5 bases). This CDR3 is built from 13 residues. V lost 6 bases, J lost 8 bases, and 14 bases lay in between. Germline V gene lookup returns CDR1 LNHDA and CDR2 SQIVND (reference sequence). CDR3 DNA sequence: TGTGCCAGTAGGGATTGGGGCAATGACATTCAGTACTTC. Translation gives CASRDWGNDIQYF. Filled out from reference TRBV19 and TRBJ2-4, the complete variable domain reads DGGITQSPKYLFRKEGQNVTLSCEQNLNHDAMYWYRQDPGQGLRLIYYSQIVNDFQKGDIAEGYSVSREKKESFPLTVTSAQKNPTAFYLCASRDWGNDIQYFGAGTRLSVL.

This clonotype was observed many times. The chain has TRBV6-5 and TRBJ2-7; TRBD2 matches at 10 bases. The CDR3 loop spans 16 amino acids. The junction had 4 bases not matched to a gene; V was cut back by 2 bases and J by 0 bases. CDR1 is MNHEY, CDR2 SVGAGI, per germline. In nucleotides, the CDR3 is TGTGCCAGCAGTTACCCCTCTAGCGGGAGCTCCTACGAGCAGTACTTC. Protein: CASSYPSSGSSYEQYF.

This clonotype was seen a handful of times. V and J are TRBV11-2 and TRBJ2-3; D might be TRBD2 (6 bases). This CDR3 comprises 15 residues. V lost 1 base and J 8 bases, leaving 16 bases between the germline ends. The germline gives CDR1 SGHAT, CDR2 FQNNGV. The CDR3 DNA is TGTGCCAGCAGCTTAGGGGGGGTCCCGGTTCTTACGCAGTATTTT. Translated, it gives CASSLGGVPVLTQYF.

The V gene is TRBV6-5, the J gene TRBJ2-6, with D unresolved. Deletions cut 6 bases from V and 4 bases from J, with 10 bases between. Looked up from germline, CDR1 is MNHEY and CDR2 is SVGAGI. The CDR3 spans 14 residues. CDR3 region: CASRRQAGANVLTF. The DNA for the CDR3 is TGTGCCAGCAGACGGCAAGCCGGGGCCAACGTCCTGACTTTC.

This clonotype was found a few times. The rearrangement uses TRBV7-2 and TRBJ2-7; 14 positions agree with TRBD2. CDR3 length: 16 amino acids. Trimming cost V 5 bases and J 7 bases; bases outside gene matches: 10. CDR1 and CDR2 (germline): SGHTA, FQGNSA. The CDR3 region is CASSLEGTSGSHEQYF. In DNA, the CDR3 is TGTGCCAGCAGCCTGGAAGGGACTAGCGGGAGTCATGAGCAGTACTTC.

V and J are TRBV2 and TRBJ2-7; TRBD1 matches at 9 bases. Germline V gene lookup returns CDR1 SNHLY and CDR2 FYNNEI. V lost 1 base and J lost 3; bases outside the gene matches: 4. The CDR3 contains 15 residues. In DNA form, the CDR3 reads TGTGCCAGCAGTGAAGGGGACAGGGAAATCTACGAGCAGTACTTC. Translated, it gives CASSEGDREIYEQYF.

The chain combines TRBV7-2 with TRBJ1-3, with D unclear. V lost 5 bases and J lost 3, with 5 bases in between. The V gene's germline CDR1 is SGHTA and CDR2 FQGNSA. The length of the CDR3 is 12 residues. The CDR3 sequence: CASSPFGNTIYF. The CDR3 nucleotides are TGTGCCAGCAGCCCTTTTGGAAACACCATATATTTT.

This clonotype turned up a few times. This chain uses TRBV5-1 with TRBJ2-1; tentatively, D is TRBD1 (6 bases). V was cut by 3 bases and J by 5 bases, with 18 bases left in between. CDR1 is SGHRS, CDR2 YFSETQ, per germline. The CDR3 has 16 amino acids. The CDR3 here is CASSSPPGQRDNEQFF. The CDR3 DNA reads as TGCGCCAGCAGCTCCCCTCCGGGACAACGAGACAATGAGCAGTTCTTC.

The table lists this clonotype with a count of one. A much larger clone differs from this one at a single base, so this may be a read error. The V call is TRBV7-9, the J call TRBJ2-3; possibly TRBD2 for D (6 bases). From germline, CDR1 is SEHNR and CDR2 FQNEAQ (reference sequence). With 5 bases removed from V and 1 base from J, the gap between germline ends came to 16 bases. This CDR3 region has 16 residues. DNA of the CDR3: TGTGCCAGCAGCGAAGTAAAAAGCGGGTGCACAGATACGCAGTATTTT. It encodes CASSEVKSGCTDTQYF.

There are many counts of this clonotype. In DNA form, the CDR3 reads TGTGCCAGCAGCTTACTGGTCTTGCCCAGCTACAATGAGCAGTTCTTC. Translation gives CASSLLVLPSYNEQFF. V usage is TRBV5-6 and J usage is TRBJ2-1; D unclear. Trimming took off 2 bases at V and 3 bases at J, with 15 bases between the two ends. The germline gives CDR1 SGHDT, CDR2 YYEEEE. This CDR3 is built from 16 residues.

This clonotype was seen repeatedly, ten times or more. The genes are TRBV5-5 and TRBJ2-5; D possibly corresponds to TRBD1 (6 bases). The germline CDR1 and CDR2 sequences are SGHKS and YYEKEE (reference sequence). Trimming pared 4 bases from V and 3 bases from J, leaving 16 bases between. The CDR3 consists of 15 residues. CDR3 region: CASSRMWGREETQYF. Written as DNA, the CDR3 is TGTGCCAGCAGCCGAATGTGGGGGCGGGAAGAGACCCAGTACTTC.

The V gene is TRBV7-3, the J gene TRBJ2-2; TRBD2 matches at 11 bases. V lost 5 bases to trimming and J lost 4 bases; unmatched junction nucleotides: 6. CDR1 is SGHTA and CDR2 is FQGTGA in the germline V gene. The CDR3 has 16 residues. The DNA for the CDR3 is TGTGCCAGCAGCAAACTAGCGGGAGTAGGCACCGGGGAGCTGTTTTTT. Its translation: CASSKLAGVGTGELFF. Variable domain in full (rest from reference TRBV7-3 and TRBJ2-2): GAGVSQTPSNKVTEKGKYVELRCDPISGHTALYWYRQSLGQGPEFLIYFQGTGAADDSGLPNDRFFAVRPEGSVSTLKIQRTERGDSAVYLCASSKLAGVGTGELFFGEGSRLTVL.

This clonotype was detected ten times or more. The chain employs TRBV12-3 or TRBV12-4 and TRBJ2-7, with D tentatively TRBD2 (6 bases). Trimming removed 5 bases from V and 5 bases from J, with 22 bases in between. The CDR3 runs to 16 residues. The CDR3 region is CASSPTLRDLEDEQYF. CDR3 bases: TGTGCCAGCAGTCCCACCCTTCGGGACTTGGAAGACGAGCAGTACTTC.

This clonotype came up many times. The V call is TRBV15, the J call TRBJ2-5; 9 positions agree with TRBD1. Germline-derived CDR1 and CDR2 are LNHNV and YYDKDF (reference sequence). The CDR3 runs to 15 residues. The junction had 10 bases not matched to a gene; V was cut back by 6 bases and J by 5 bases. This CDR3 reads CATSLPGQGQETQYF. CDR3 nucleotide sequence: TGTGCCACCAGTCTTCCGGGACAGGGACAGGAGACCCAGTACTTC.

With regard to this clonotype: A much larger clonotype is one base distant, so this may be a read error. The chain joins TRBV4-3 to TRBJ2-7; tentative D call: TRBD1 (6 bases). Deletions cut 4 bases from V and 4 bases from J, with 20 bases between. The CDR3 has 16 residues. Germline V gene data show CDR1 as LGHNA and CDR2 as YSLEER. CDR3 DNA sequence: TGCGCCAGCAGCCGGGACATGGGGTATCAGGCGTACGAGCAGTACTTC. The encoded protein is CASSRDMGYQAYEQYF.

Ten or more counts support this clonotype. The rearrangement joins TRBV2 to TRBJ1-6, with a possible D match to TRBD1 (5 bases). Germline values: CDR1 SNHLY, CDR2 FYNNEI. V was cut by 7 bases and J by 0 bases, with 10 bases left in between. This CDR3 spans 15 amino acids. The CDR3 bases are TGTGCCAGCAAGACAGAGAGCTCCTATAATTCACCCCTCCACTTT. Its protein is CASKTESSYNSPLHF.

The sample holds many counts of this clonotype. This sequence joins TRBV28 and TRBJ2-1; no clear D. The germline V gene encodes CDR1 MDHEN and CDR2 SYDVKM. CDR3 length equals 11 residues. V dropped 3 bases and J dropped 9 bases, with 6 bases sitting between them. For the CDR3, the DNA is TGTGCCAGCAGTTTTAGAACTGAGCAGTTCTTC. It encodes CASSFRTEQFF.

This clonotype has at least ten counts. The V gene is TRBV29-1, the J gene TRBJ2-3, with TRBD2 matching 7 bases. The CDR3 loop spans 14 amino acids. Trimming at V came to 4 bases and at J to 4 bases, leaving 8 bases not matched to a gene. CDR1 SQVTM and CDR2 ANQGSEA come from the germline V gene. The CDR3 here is CSVGTEREADTQYF. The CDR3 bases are TGCAGCGTTGGGACCGAGCGGGAAGCAGATACGCAGTATTTT.